This section outlines one TCR beta chain sequence together with its context. The data were obtained in a study of T cells in tumors after PD-1 blockade. The method was immunoSEQ multiplex PCR; TCRdb's version includes in-frame clones alone and lacks a portion of them. The sample holds 15,000 to 20,000 clones; over 70% are singletons and the top ten take 20% to 30%. Looked up from germline, CDR1 is MDHEN and CDR2 is SYDVKM. The CDR3 loop spans 14 amino acids. Between the trimmed V and J ends, which lost 4 bases and 6 bases, there was a span of 13 bases. The sequenced sample was PBMCs, obtained after anti-PD-1 therapy. This receptor was obtained from a human donor with advanced basal cell or squamous cell carcinoma (not recorded which). This chain uses TRBV28 with TRBJ2-1; D unresolved. CDR3 in amino acids: CASSSNENRNEQFF. CDR3 sequence (DNA): TGTGCCAGCAGTTCCAACGAAAACCGCAATGAGCAGTTCTTC. Combining the CDR3 with reference TRBV28 and TRBJ2-1 gives the whole variable domain DVKVTQSSRYLVKRTGEKVFLECVQDMDHENMFWYRQDPGLGLRLIYFSYDVKMKEKGDIPEGYSVSREKKERFSLILESASTNQTSMYLCASSSNENRNEQFFGPGTRLTVL.